The present TCR beta chain was sequenced within a study of T cells in pancreatic ductal adenocarcinoma. Selected pancreatic ductal adenocarcinoma patients had undergone surgery without neoadjuvant therapy. The method was immunoSEQ multiplex PCR; TCRdb's version includes in-frame clones alone and lacks a portion of them. The sample includes roughly 4,700 clones, 65% to 85% of them seen just once. Points on this clone: Its antigen is not identified.

General study findings and limits: Comparisons of tumor and blood clonality may show falsely lower tumor diversity. Unique clonotypes were approximately 8-fold more numerous in blood than in tumor.

V shed 4 bases and J 1 base; nucleotides not matched to a gene: 6. The CDR3 has 16 residues. In germline, CDR1 is SGHNT, CDR2 YYREEE (reference sequence). Sequencing was performed on pancreatic tumor tissue. This sequence originates from a human donor with pancreatic ductal adenocarcinoma. The donor label of this sample is uncertain. The chain joins TRBV5-4 to TRBJ2-5, with TRBD1 identical over 11 bases. The CDR3, as DNA: TGTGCCAGCAGCATACGGACAGGGGGCGGCCAAGAGACCCAGTACTTC. Translation: CASSIRTGGGQETQYF.